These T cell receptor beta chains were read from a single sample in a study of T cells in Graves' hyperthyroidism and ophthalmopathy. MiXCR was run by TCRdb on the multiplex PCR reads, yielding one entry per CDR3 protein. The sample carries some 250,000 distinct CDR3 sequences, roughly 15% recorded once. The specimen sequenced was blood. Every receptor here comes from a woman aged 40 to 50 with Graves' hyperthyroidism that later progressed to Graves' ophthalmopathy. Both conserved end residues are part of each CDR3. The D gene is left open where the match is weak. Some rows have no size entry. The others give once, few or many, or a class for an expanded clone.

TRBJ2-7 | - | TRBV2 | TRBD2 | TGTGCCATACTAGCGGGAGGGAATACCTACGAGCAGTACTTC | CAILAGGNTYEQYF
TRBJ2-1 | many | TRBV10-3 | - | TGTGCCATCAGTGAGTCAACAGCGGCTCCCTACAATGAGCAGTTCTTC | CAISESTAAPYNEQFF
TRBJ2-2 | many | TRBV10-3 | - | TGTGCCATCAGTGACCAGGAGGGCCGGGTTACCGGGGAGCTGTTTTTT | CAISDQEGRVTGELFF
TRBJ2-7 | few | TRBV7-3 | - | TGTGCCAGCAGCCTAGGAGGGGGCGCCGGCTACGAGCAGTACTTC | CASSLGGGAGYEQYF
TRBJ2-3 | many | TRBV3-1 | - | TGTGCCAGCAGCCAAGTTGCAGGGGGAGGCGATACGCAGTATTTT | CASSQVAGGGDTQYF
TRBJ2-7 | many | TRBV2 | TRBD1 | TGTGCCAGCAGTGAAATCGGACAGGGGGCTATGAAGTACGAGCAGTACTTC | CASSEIGQGAMKYEQYF
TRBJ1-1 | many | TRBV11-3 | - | TGTGCCAGCCCCGTTGTTCAGGACAAGGTCACTGAAGCTTTCTTT | CASPVVQDKVTEAFF
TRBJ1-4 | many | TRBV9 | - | TGTGCCAGCAGCGTAGGGCCAACTAATGAAAAACTGTTTTTT | CASSVGPTNEKLFF
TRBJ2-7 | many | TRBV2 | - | TGTGCCAGCAGTGGACTCTACTACGAGCAGTACTTC | CASSGLYYEQYF
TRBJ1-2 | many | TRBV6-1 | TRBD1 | TGTGCCAGCAGCGACAGGGTATCGGGCTACACCTTC | CASSDRVSGYTF
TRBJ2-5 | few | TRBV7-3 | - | TGTGCCAGCAGCCCCATTCCTGCGGGCCGAGAGACCCAGTACTTC | CASSPIPAGRETQYF
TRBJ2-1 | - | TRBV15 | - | TGTGCCACCAGCACCCGCCGGGATCTCCAATACAATGAGCAGTTCTTC | CATSTRRDLQYNEQFF
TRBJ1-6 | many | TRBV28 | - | TGTGCCAGCAGTACGTTTAGAGGGTCCGGCTATAATTCACCCCTCCACTTT | CASSTFRGSGYNSPLHF
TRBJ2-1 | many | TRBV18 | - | TGTGCCAGCTCACCGTCCACCTTATCTTCCTACAATGAGCAGTTCTTC | CASSPSTLSSYNEQFF
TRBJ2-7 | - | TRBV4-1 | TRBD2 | TGCGCCAGCAGCCTCGAGACTAGCGGGAGGTCCTACGAGCAGTACTTC | CASSLETSGRSYEQYF
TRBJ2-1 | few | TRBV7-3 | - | TGTGCCAGCGCCCGGGGAGAAGGGGTGTGGAATGAGCAGTTCTTC | CASARGEGVWNEQFF
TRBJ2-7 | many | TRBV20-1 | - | TGCAGTGCTAGGAGGGGTTACGAGCAGTACTTC | CSARRGYEQYF
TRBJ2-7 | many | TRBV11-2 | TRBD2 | TGTGCCAGTCAGGGGATTTATAGCGGGAGCCTCTACGAGCAGTACTTC | CASQGIYSGSLYEQYF
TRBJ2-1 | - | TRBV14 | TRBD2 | TGTGCCAGCAGCCACGGTTTTGGGCGGGAGAAACTTCTGAGATCTTACAATGAGCAGTTCTTC | CASSHGFGREKLLRSYNEQFF
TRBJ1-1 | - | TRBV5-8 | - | TGTGCCAGCAGCTTGGGGCCTTACACTGAAGCTTTCTTT | CASSLGPYTEAFF